The text below deals with one T cell receptor (beta chain). The antigen is unknown. Germline V gene sequence: CDR1 DFQATT, CDR2 SNEGSKA (reference sequence). V was shortened by 6 bases and J by 7 bases, with 12 bases between the two germline ends. This CDR3 is built from 11 residues. The data were taken from a study of shared clonotypes between healthy human individuals. Whole-study results and caveats: Naive subsets typically showed greater estimated richness than memory subsets. Having only a few donors restricted how much genetic and exposure-history diversity was captured. The four-donor shared clonotypes exceeded non-shared clonotypes in generation probability, with non-shared ones scoring lower.

In the original processing: Sequence data from immunoSEQ were junction-only and lacked quality scores; consequently, filtering differed. Assay: immunoSEQ multiplex PCR; the TCRdb copy retains only in-frame clones and omits some. From that table come the V and J calls and clone size; the DNA was used to work out D and trimming. The sample yields roughly 2.2 million clones, approximately 93% seen once. The TCR comes from a man aged 18 to 30 in good health. Some clones in this sample may be carry-over from other donors' samples. The sequenced sample was naive CD4+ T cells from PBMCs. Subset noted: CD45RA+ positively selected. This sequence joins TRBV20-1 and TRBJ1-2; D possibly corresponds to TRBD1 (5 bases). In DNA form, the CDR3 reads TGCAGTGCCGACAGTGTGGGTGGCTACACCTTC. It translates to CSADSVGGYTF.